Below are 21 T cell receptor beta chains sequenced from a single sample in a study of PD-1 blockade in mismatch repair-deficient tumors. Sequencing used immunoSEQ multiplex PCR; TCRdb keeps in-frame clones, though not all of them. The sample has approximately 110,000 clones, 60% to 85% seen once. The material sequenced was peripheral blood, taken approximately 60 weeks after starting pembrolizumab. The receptors shown here come from an adult with mismatch repair-deficient cancer.

The chain joins TRBV4-2 to TRBJ2-1; D gene ambiguous. CDR3 size: 17 residues. Germline-derived CDR1 and CDR2 are LGHNA and YNFKEQ. Trimming took 2 bases from V and 4 from J, leaving 18 bases between them. CDR3 protein: CASSQSQNKGGYNEQFF. The CDR3 DNA follows: TGTGCCAGCAGCCAAAGTCAAAATAAGGGCGGATACAATGAGCAGTTCTTC.

This chain uses TRBV7-9 with TRBJ2-6; D remains unclear. CDR3 length: 15 residues. CDR1 and CDR2 from the germline V gene are SEHNR and FQNEAQ (reference sequence). V shed 7 bases and J shed 1 base, with 11 bases lying between them. For the CDR3, the DNA is TGTGCCAGCACCATCGTTCCGTCTGGGGCCAACGTCCTGACTTTC. Residues: CASTIVPSGANVLTF. The full variable domain, its missing parts supplied by reference TRBV7-9 and TRBJ2-6, is DTGVSQNPRHKITKRGQNVTFRCDPISEHNRLYWYRQTLGQGPEFLTYFQNEAQLEKSRLLSDRFSAERPKGSFSTLEIQRTEQGDSAMYLCASTIVPSGANVLTFGAGSRLTVL.

This clone has a single count. This chain connects TRBV19 to TRBJ2-1; 10 nucleotides line up with TRBD2. CDR1 and CDR2 (germline): LNHDA, SQIVND (reference sequence). Losses at the gene ends were 5 bases for V and 7 bases for J; bases not matched to a gene: 5. The CDR3 is 14 residues long. The CDR3 protein is CASSFLAGVNEQFF. For the CDR3, the DNA is TGTGCCAGTAGTTTCCTAGCGGGAGTAAATGAGCAGTTCTTC.

The chain joins TRBV28 to TRBJ2-4, with 13 positions matching TRBD2. The germline gives CDR1 MDHEN, CDR2 SYDVKM. V lost 7 bases and J lost 11; bases outside the gene matches: 23. The CDR3 is 19 residues long. The CDR3 DNA follows: TGTGCCAGCACCTCAGGCGGGACTAGCGGGACGGGCAAGAGAGGGGTTCAGTACTTC. This sequence encodes CASTSGGTSGTGKRGVQYF.

V gene TRBV5-1 combines with J gene TRBJ2-5; D perhaps matches TRBD2 (5 bases). V lost 3 bases, J lost 3 bases, and 12 bases lay in between. In germline, CDR1 is SGHRS, CDR2 YFSETQ. This CDR3 is 14 amino acids long. The CDR3 nucleotides read TGCGCCAGCAGCTCCCTCTCGGGAAAAGAGACCCAGTACTTC. Residues: CASSSLSGKETQYF.

The genes are TRBV7-2 and TRBJ2-1, with unresolved D. V was clipped by 5 bases and J by 9 bases, with 11 bases between them. CDR3 length: 12 residues. Germline V gives CDR1 SGHTA, CDR2 FQGNSA. CDR3 bases: TGTGCCAGCAGCATAAACTATGGTGAGCAGTTCTTC. Translation gives CASSINYGEQFF. The complete variable domain, with remaining parts taken from reference TRBV7-2 and TRBJ2-1, reads GAGVSQSPSNKVTEKGKDVELRCDPISGHTALYWYRQSLGQGLEFLIYFQGNSAPDKSGLPSDRFSAERTGGSVSTLTIQRTQQEDSAVYLCASSINYGEQFFGPGTRLTVL.

The chain joins TRBV9 to TRBJ2-2; 11 bases align to TRBD2. The CDR3 has 17 amino acids. V was pared by 0 bases and J by 7 bases, with 8 bases of the junction left unmatched. Germline-derived CDR1 and CDR2 are SGDLS and YYNGEE. The CDR3 loop is CASSVETSGSGSGELFF. CDR3 sequence (DNA): TGTGCCAGCAGCGTAGAAACTAGCGGGAGTGGGAGCGGGGAGCTGTTTTTT.

The V gene is TRBV9, the J gene TRBJ2-1, with D possibly being TRBD1 (5 bases). Germline lookup yields CDR1 SGDLS and CDR2 YYNGEE. The CDR3 loop spans 12 amino acids. V was cut by 2 bases and J by 9 bases, with 9 bases left in between. CDR3 in DNA: TGTGCCAGCAGCGTGACAGATAGTGAGCAGTTCTTC. Its protein product is CASSVTDSEQFF.

In this sample, this clone turned up a few times. This chain connects TRBV6-5 to TRBJ1-1; weak D call: TRBD1 (5 bases). Germline values: CDR1 MNHEY, CDR2 SVGAGI. Trimming removed 11 bases at V and 6 bases at J, with 13 bases between. The length of the CDR3 is 11 residues. CDR3 DNA: TGTGCCTCCCAGGGAGGCCCTGAAGCTTTCTTT. Its translation is CASQGGPEAFF.

The table lists this clone with a count of one. The V call is TRBV11-3, the J call TRBJ2-1, with D possibly matching TRBD2 (6 bases). The ends were cut back, 5 bases at V and 4 bases at J, with 9 bases in the middle. Germline CDR1 is SGHNT and CDR2 is YENEEA. CDR3 length: 13 amino acids. In DNA form, the CDR3 reads TGTGCCAGCAGCCTGGGACTTTACAATGAGCAGTTCTTC. Amino acids: CASSLGLYNEQFF.

V and J are TRBV18 and TRBJ2-1, with 8 bases aligning to TRBD1. The CDR3 is 15 amino acids. V shed 3 bases and J 3 bases; nucleotides not matched to a gene: 4. Germline CDR1 is KGHSH and CDR2 is LQKENI. The DNA of the CDR3 is TGTGCCAGCTCACCCGGACAGGGTGTCTACAATGAGCAGTTCTTC. This translates into CASSPGQGVYNEQFF.

The chain couples TRBV21-1 to TRBJ1-3; the table assigns TRBD1, which was not confirmed against the DNA. TRBV21-1 is a known pseudogene. The CDR3 covers 17 residues. CDR3 coding DNA: TGTGCCAGCAGCAAAGCCCCCGGGACAGGGGAAGGAAACACCATATATTTT. Protein: CASSKAPGTGEGNTIYF.

CDR3 amino acids: CASSLDGGGRFYNEQFF. The CDR3 coding sequence is TGCGCCAGCAGCTTGGATGGAGGGGGCCGGTTCTACAATGAGCAGTTCTTC. The genes are TRBV5-1 and TRBJ2-1; maybe TRBD1 (7 bases). CDR1 is SGHRS, CDR2 YFSETQ, per germline. The CDR3 loop spans 17 amino acids. Trimming left V 0 bases short and J 3 bases short, with 16 bases between.

The gene calls are TRBV9 and TRBJ2-3; no firm D call. V gave up 4 bases and J gave up 2 bases, with 14 bases separating them. This CDR3 has 15 amino acids. Germline V CDR1 and CDR2: SGDLS, YYNGEE. CDR3 nucleotide sequence: TGTGCCAGCAGCTTCCGGACGGAATTCACAGATACGCAGTATTTT. Its translation: CASSFRTEFTDTQYF. Together with reference TRBV9 and TRBJ2-3, the CDR3 gives the full variable domain: DSGVTQTPKHLITATGQRVTLRCSPRSGDLSVYWYQQSLDQGLQFLIQYYNGEERAKGNILERFSAQQFPDLHSELNLSSLELGDSALYFCASSFRTEFTDTQYFGPGTRLTVL.

CDR3 sequence: CASAGRRYGYTF. In nucleotides, the CDR3 is TGTGCCAGCGCGGGACGGAGATATGGCTACACCTTC. This sequence joins TRBV11-1 and TRBJ1-2, with D possibly matching TRBD1 (5 bases). V shed 8 bases and J shed 5 bases, with 12 bases lying between them. Germline CDR1 reads SGHAT; CDR2 reads FQDESV (reference sequence). The CDR3 runs 12 residues.

The rearrangement joins TRBV4-1 to TRBJ1-1; possible D gene TRBD1, 6 bases. With 4 bases removed from V and 4 bases from J, the gap between germline ends came to 19 bases. Germline CDR1 is MGHRA and CDR2 is YSYEKL. This CDR3 has 16 residues. The CDR3 loop reads CASSPIESTGFTEAFF. As DNA, the CDR3 is TGCGCCAGCAGCCCTATCGAGAGTACAGGGTTCACTGAAGCTTTCTTT.

This clone was seen only a few times. This CDR3 is also generated by other DNA sequences in the sample. V is TRBV5-4 and J is TRBJ2-5, with 11 bases fitting TRBD1. Germline values: CDR1 SGHNT, CDR2 YYREEE (reference sequence). The CDR3 covers 14 residues. V dropped 5 bases and J dropped 5; count of bases not matched to a gene: 5. CDR3 protein: CASRGQGGQETQYF. Written as DNA, the CDR3 is TGTGCCAGCAGGGGACAGGGGGGCCAGGAGACCCAGTACTTC.

This chain links TRBV10-3 with TRBJ2-5; 10 nucleotides match TRBD2. Trimming removed 6 bases from V and 3 bases from J; junction bases left unmatched: 4. The CDR3 loop spans 14 amino acids. Germline V gene lookup returns CDR1 ENHRY and CDR2 SYGVKD. The chain's CDR3 is CAISPGLAEETQYF. In DNA form, the CDR3 reads TGTGCCATCAGCCCCGGACTAGCGGAAGAGACCCAGTACTTC.

The V call is TRBV9, the J call TRBJ1-2; 8 bases map to TRBD1. This CDR3 has 13 residues. Trimming cost V 3 bases and J 4 bases; bases outside gene matches: 2. In germline, CDR1 is SGDLS, CDR2 YYNGEE. CDR3 loop: CASSADRVYGYTF. CDR3 nucleotide sequence: TGTGCCAGCAGCGCGGACAGGGTCTATGGCTACACCTTC.

The genes are TRBV30 and TRBJ2-5, with unresolved D. The V and J ends lost 0 bases and 0 bases respectively, with 5 bases between them. This CDR3 spans 13 amino acids. Per germline, CDR1 GTSNPN and CDR2 SVGIG (reference sequence). As DNA, the CDR3 is TGTGCCTGGAGTGTAAATTACCAAGAGACCCAGTACTTC. Translated, it gives CAWSVNYQETQYF.

In its sample, this clone was seen once. The genes are TRBV7-2 and TRBJ2-7; D uncertain. Trimming removed 5 bases from V and 3 bases from J, with 14 bases in between. Germline V gene sequence: CDR1 SGHTA, CDR2 FQGNSA. CDR3 size: 14 residues. The CDR3 nucleotides are TGTGCCAGCAGCAACGCTGGGCCCCACTACGAGCAGTACTTC. Translating gives CASSNAGPHYEQYF.